This TCR beta chain was sequenced during a study of beta chain features in type 1 diabetes. V gave up 8 bases and J gave up 4 bases, with 13 bases separating them. Germline CDR1 is SGHDT and CDR2 is YYEEEE. The CDR3 runs to 13 residues. By way of CD45RO/CCR7/CD25/CD127/CD95/CD27, the CD4+ regulatory, stem cell-like memory, central memory and naive cells were sorted. The purity of all sorted populations exceeded 95%. This clone showed up just a few times. Its antigen is not identified. Reverse transcribing all isolated RNA meant expressed TCRB transcripts were sequenced. Profiled with immunoSEQ multiplex PCR; TCRdb holds only in-frame clones, not every one. Of around 160,000 clones listed, around 8.4% are singletons. Study-level findings and limits: The naive, central memory and Treg TCRB repertoires of patients appeared to be more similar to one another than those of healthy donors. A moderate, significant TCRB CDR3 shortening appeared in type 1 diabetes across four CD4+ subsets.

The chain carries TRBV5-6 and TRBJ2-1; a weak D match, TRBD2 (6 bases). The sequencing sample was made of central memory CD4+ T cells from blood. The source of this sequence is a young woman with type 1 diabetes. DNA of the CDR3: TGTGCCAGTTTAAGCGGGCCTTACAATGAGCAGTTCTTC. Its protein product is CASLSGPYNEQFF.